This TCR beta chain was retrieved from a study of T cells in Graves' hyperthyroidism and ophthalmopathy. Study as a whole: Pretreatment peripheral blood was obtained at initial diagnosis.

The patients, who ranged from 18 to 65 in age, presented with newly diagnosed hyperthyroidism lasting under 2 months. Amplified regions were TCR beta CDR3 sequences from RNA transcripts. Researchers ran a first-round RT-PCR on the TCR CDR3 using the HTBI primer set. TCRdb redid the calling of the multiplex PCR reads with MiXCR, one entry per CDR3 protein. The data contain hundreds of thousands of distinct CDR3 sequences, around 38% of them singletons. CDR1 is SGHDN, CDR2 FVKESK, per germline. This CDR3 is 16 amino acids long. V lost 1 base to trimming and J lost 7 bases; unmatched junction nucleotides: 9. About this clonotype: Its antigen remains unknown.

Study-wide results and limits: Ophthalmopathy, which appeared later, was predicted by the model a median about 6 months before onset.

The chain joins TRBV14 to TRBJ2-7; 11 bases map to TRBD1. This receptor was identified in a man aged 18 to 30 with Graves' hyperthyroidism. Sequenced input: blood. As DNA, the CDR3 is TGTGCCAGCAGCCAAGGAACCGGACAGGGGGCAGAGGAGCAGTACTTC. It translates to CASSQGTGQGAEEQYF. Full variable domain (missing parts from reference TRBV14 and TRBJ2-7): EAGVTQFPSHSVIEKGQTVTLRCDPISGHDNLYWYRRVMGKEIKFLLHFVKESKQDESGMPNNRFLAERTGGTYSTLKVQPAELEDSGVYFCASSQGTGQGAEEQYFGPGTRLTVT.